The entry that follows covers one TCR beta chain sequence. Its antigen is unidentified. This record comes from a study of CXCR3-negative and CXCR3-positive naive CD8 T cells. Study-wide points: Whereas memory cells differed, naive CXCR3-negative and CXCR3-positive cells shared similar TRBV-TRBJ usage. No difference in surface CD5 was seen between naive subsets, and TCR strength was inferred from TRB CDR3 properties. Relative to memory CD8+ cells, whose diversity was much lower, both naive subsets had comparably high diversity. Greater hydrophobicity was found in TRB CDR3s of CXCR3-positive naive cells than of CXCR3-negative naive cells.

The TRB cDNA libraries were prepared by 5' RACE with UMI labels. One entry per CDR3 protein, without DNA, is what TCRdb gives after re-calling the 5' RACE reads. The sample table sets out approximately 90,000 distinct CDR3 sequences. This CDR3 is built from 12 residues. CDR1 LNHNV and CDR2 YYDKDF come from the germline V gene (reference sequence). CD45RO-CCR7+CD27+CD95- defined naive CD8+ T cells. Sequencing was carried out using naive CXCR3+ CD8+ T cells from blood. The subset was: CD45RO-CCR7+CD27+CD95- naive CD8+ T cells expressing CXCR3 (TNR3+). The source of this sequence is a human donor in good health. Some clones in this sample may be carry-over from other donors' samples. The rearrangement links TRBV15 to TRBJ2-2. The CDR3 loop reads CATSRDGGELFF. Filled out from reference TRBV15 and TRBJ2-2, the complete variable domain reads DAMVIQNPRYQVTQFGKPVTLSCSQTLNHNVMYWYQQKSSQAPKLLFHYYDKDFNNEADTPDNFQSRRPNTSFCFLDIRSPGLGDTAMYLCATSRDGGELFFGEGSRLTVL.